This paragraph covers one T cell receptor (beta chain) sequence. Its target is unknown. This entry belongs to a study of shared clonotypes between healthy human individuals. At the level of the study: Plates per donor: three CD4 naive, three CD4 memory, two CD8 naive, one CD8 memory. Whole-study findings and limits: Naive CD4 clonotypes were shared across a few donors at roughly 5.3%.

At a deep level, the assay was run. Using immunoSEQ multiplex PCR, the repertoire was profiled, and TCRdb retains in-frame clones only, with some absent. The data contain over 2,000,000 clones, roughly 93% of them seen just once; the ten biggest clones take up approximately 1.7%. Only CD45RO-negative cells positively selected for CCR7 counted as naive CD8 cells, so terminally differentiated effector memory CD45RA+ cells were excluded. The sequenced sample consisted of naive CD8+ T cells from PBMCs. This clonotype was sampled from a man younger than 35 in good health. Some clones in this sample may be carry-over from other donors' samples.

The CDR3 DNA reads TGTGCCAGCAGTCCACTACTAGCGGGCTCCTACAATGAGCAGTTCTTC. This encodes CASSPLLAGSYNEQFF. The chain recombines TRBV6-4 with TRBJ2-1; the match to TRBD2 covers 9 bases. The CDR3 sequence is 16 residues long. Germline V gene lookup returns CDR1 MRHNA and CDR2 SNTAGT. V was pared by 5 bases and J by 0 bases, with 5 bases of the junction left unmatched.